Presented here are 29 T cell receptor beta chains from one specimen sequenced in a study of shared clonotypes between healthy human individuals. The method was immunoSEQ multiplex PCR; TCRdb's version includes in-frame clones alone and lacks a portion of them. The data contain approximately 110,000 clones, less than 80% of them singletons. The sequencing input was memory CD8+ T cells sorted from blood. Documented subset: CD45RO+ cells pooled with CCR7-negative TemRA cells. The receptors derive from a woman in her thirties in good health.

V usage is TRBV11-3 and J usage is TRBJ2-2; D uncertain. CDR3 size: 12 residues. Per germline, CDR1 SGHNT and CDR2 YENEEA. Trimming left V 5 bases short and J 13 bases short, with 14 bases between. The CDR3 nucleotides read TGTGCCAGCAGCCCAGATAACCGCGGGCTGTTTTTT. It is translated as CASSPDNRGLFF.

The V call is TRBV4-1, the J call TRBJ1-1; no definite D call. The CDR3 runs to 17 residues. Deletions cut 0 bases from V and 1 base from J, with 15 bases between. CDR1 and CDR2 from the germline V gene are MGHRA and YSYEKL. CDR3 nucleotide sequence: TGCGCCAGCAGCCAAGAGGCGGCTGGCCTGAAGAACACTGAAGCTTTCTTT. Residues: CASSQEAAGLKNTEAFF.

V gene TRBV29-1 combines with J gene TRBJ1-1, with a possible D match to TRBD1 (5 bases). The germline V gene has CDR1 SQVTM and CDR2 ANQGSEA. The CDR3 has 14 amino acids. Trimming cost V 5 bases and J 0 bases, with 13 bases left between them. The CDR3 is CSVYTGTVNTEAFF. The CDR3 DNA reads as TGCAGCGTTTATACGGGGACGGTGAACACTGAAGCTTTCTTT.

About this clone: It differs at one base from a far larger clone, so likely a read error. CDR3 residues: CAWADPHWLEAFF. CDR3 sequence (DNA): TGTGCCTGGGCCGACCCTCATTGGCTTGAAGCTTTCTTT. The V gene is TRBV30, the J gene TRBJ1-1; D gene ambiguous. Trimming removed 5 bases at V and 7 bases at J, with 17 bases between. Germline loops: CDR1 GTSNPN, CDR2 SVGIG (reference sequence). The CDR3 is made up of 13 amino acids.

The rearrangement uses TRBV5-1 and TRBJ2-7; the D is unclear. The CDR3 is 15 amino acids. V was cut by 1 base and J by 0 bases, with 11 bases left in between. Germline CDR1 and CDR2: SGHRS and YFSETQ. In DNA form, the CDR3 reads TGCGCCAGCAGCTTGATAGAACAGAGCTCCTACGAGCAGTACTTC. It encodes CASSLIEQSSYEQYF.

This clone was seen more than once but under ten times. The chain employs TRBV6-1 and TRBJ2-2; D call uncertain. This CDR3 has 14 amino acids. Trimming removed 8 bases at V and 3 bases at J, with 13 bases between. Germline V lookup: CDR1 MNHNS, CDR2 SASEGT. The CDR3 sequence: CASGVGSDTGELFF. In DNA, the CDR3 is TGTGCCAGCGGTGTCGGGTCGGACACCGGGGAGCTGTTTTTT.

This clone was observed at least ten times. V and J are TRBV29-1 and TRBJ2-1; tentative D call: TRBD1 (5 bases). V was pared by 0 bases and J by 7 bases, with 16 bases between. Germline CDR1 is SQVTM and CDR2 is ANQGSEA. The CDR3 loop spans 15 amino acids. The CDR3 sequence: CSVEDGALAGNEQFF. In DNA form, the CDR3 reads TGCAGCGTTGAAGATGGGGCCCTGGCTGGGAATGAGCAGTTCTTC.

This clone appeared a few times. V and J are TRBV27 and TRBJ2-7; 7 bases match TRBD2. The CDR3 totals 15 residues. Germline CDR1 reads MNHEY; CDR2 reads SMNVEV (reference sequence). The V and J ends lost 5 bases and 4 bases, in that order; junction bases with no gene match: 11. The CDR3 DNA follows: TGTGCCAGCAGTCCCTCGGCGGGAGTAGGTTACGAGCAGTACTTC. Its translation: CASSPSAGVGYEQYF.

The chain uses TRBV6-5 and TRBJ2-2; 11 nucleotides align to TRBD2. This CDR3 region has 15 residues. V was clipped by 5 bases and J by 4 bases; unmatched bases: 3. CDR1 and CDR2 (germline): MNHEY, SVGAGI. CDR3 coding DNA: TGTGCCAGCAGTAGACTAGCGGGGACCACCGGGGAGCTGTTTTTT. Its protein is CASSRLAGTTGELFF.

This chain joins TRBV7-3 and TRBJ1-2, with D possibly TRBD1 on 5 matching bases. CDR1 is SGHTA and CDR2 is FQGTGA in the germline V gene. The V end lost 3 bases, the J end lost 4 bases, and 21 bases lay between the germline ends. CDR3 length equals 17 residues. The CDR3 spells CASSFVIDPRQRYGYTF. CDR3 in DNA: TGTGCCAGCAGCTTTGTAATCGATCCGAGACAGCGCTATGGCTACACCTTC.

This chain joins TRBV5-4 and TRBJ2-5; D not resolved. Per the germline V gene, CDR1 is SGHNT and CDR2 is YYREEE (reference sequence). V was clipped by 4 bases and J by 1 base, with 14 bases between them. The CDR3 has 15 amino acids. The CDR3 region has the DNA TGTGCCAGCAGCACCGAAGACCAGGCCCAAGAGACCCAGTACTTC. This gives the protein CASSTEDQAQETQYF.

For the CDR3, the DNA is TGTGCCAGCAGCTTTTTTTTGGGCGGGAGCTCCTACAATGAGCAGTTCTTC. Translating gives CASSFFLGGSSYNEQFF. This rearrangement joins TRBV7-9 to TRBJ2-1, with 7 positions matching TRBD2. The CDR3 has 17 amino acids. With 3 bases clipped from V and 0 bases from J, the junction kept 8 bases outside the gene matches. The germline gives CDR1 SEHNR, CDR2 FQNEAQ (reference sequence).

V is TRBV28 and J is TRBJ2-1; possible D gene TRBD2, 5 bases. The germline V gene has CDR1 MDHEN and CDR2 SYDVKM. Deletions cut 3 bases from V and 2 bases from J, with 14 bases between. The CDR3 is 16 amino acids. In nucleotides, the CDR3 is TGTGCCAGCAGTTTCCTAGCAGAACAACCCTACAATGAGCAGTTCTTC. It translates to CASSFLAEQPYNEQFF.

The chain recombines TRBV10-3 with TRBJ2-7; the match to TRBD2 covers 13 bases. Per the germline V gene, CDR1 is ENHRY and CDR2 is SYGVKD. The CDR3 totals 14 residues. J lost 4 bases, V lost 6 bases, and 3 bases had no gene match. This CDR3 reads CAIRKTSGGYEQYF. CDR3 sequence (DNA): TGTGCCATCAGGAAGACTAGCGGGGGGTACGAGCAGTACTTC.

This chain connects TRBV5-1 to TRBJ2-1; a possible D gene is TRBD1 (6 bases). This CDR3 spans 13 amino acids. Looked up from germline, CDR1 is SGHRS and CDR2 is YFSETQ. V dropped 4 bases and J dropped 7 bases, with 12 bases sitting between them. The CDR3 region has the DNA TGCGCCAGCAGCCAGCTAAGGGGGAATGAGCAGTTCTTC. Its protein is CASSQLRGNEQFF.

The V gene is TRBV10-3, the J gene TRBJ2-7; TRBD1 aligns across 9 bases. Per germline, CDR1 ENHRY and CDR2 SYGVKD. J was trimmed by 0 bases and V by 6 bases; bases with no gene match: 6. The CDR3 has 15 residues. CDR3: CAISDPGQGSYEQYF. The CDR3 region has the DNA TGTGCCATCAGCGACCCGGGACAGGGCTCCTACGAGCAGTACTTC.

The J gene is TRBJ2-7, the V gene TRBV5-4; TRBD1 matches 7 bases. CDR3 length: 15 residues. V lost 4 bases to trimming and J lost 3 bases; unmatched junction nucleotides: 10. Germline V gene lookup returns CDR1 SGHNT and CDR2 YYREEE (reference sequence). This CDR3 is CASSRAGTVYYEQYF. In DNA, the CDR3 is TGTGCCAGCAGCCGAGCCGGGACAGTGTACTACGAGCAGTACTTC.

The chain recombines TRBV6-6 with TRBJ2-7; 9 nucleotides line up with TRBD2. The CDR3 consists of 16 residues. V gave up 2 bases and J gave up 2 bases; unmatched junction bases: 7. The germline gives CDR1 MNHNY, CDR2 SVGAGI (reference sequence). CDR3 in amino acids: CASSYTEIAGAYEQYF. The CDR3 coding sequence is TGTGCCAGCAGTTACACCGAAATAGCGGGAGCCTACGAGCAGTACTTC.

CDR3 loop: CASSLSETSYEQYF. Here the CDR3 DNA reads TGTGCCAGCAGTTTGAGCGAGACCTCCTACGAGCAGTACTTC. V gene TRBV27 combines with J gene TRBJ2-7; no clear D gene. The CDR3 is made up of 14 amino acids. The V end was cut by 3 bases, the J end by 0 bases, with 9 bases between. The germline V gene has CDR1 MNHEY and CDR2 SMNVEV (reference sequence).

This clone was counted a few times. CDR3 in DNA: TGTGCCAGCAGCCGGAGCAGCACAGATACGCAGTATTTT. Its translation: CASSRSSTDTQYF. The rearrangement uses TRBV5-6 and TRBJ2-3, with D hard to call. CDR1 and CDR2 from the germline V gene are SGHDT and YYEEEE. This CDR3 is built from 13 residues. Trimming cost V 4 bases and J 0 bases, with 6 bases left between them.

This clone appeared a single time. The chain joins TRBV4-1 to TRBJ1-3; TRBD1 aligns across 7 bases. Germline values: CDR1 MGHRA, CDR2 YSYEKL. The CDR3 contains 17 residues. The V gene end was trimmed by 1 base and the J gene end by 4 bases; junction bases not matched to a gene: 10. CDR3 in amino acids: CASSQGTGLPFGNTIYF. In DNA, the CDR3 is TGCGCCAGCAGCCAAGGGACAGGACTCCCCTTCGGAAACACCATATATTTT.

On this clone: With a far larger clone one base away, a read error is the likely cause. In the same sample, other DNA sequences code for this CDR3. The chain recombines TRBV4-2 with TRBJ2-6; weak D call: TRBD2 (6 bases). The CDR3 sequence is 16 residues long. Per germline, CDR1 LGHNA and CDR2 YNFKEQ. CDR3 sequence reads: CASSQDGDSGANVLTF. The CDR3 nucleotides read TGTGCCAGCAGCCAAGACGGGGACTCTGGAGCCAACGTCCTGACTTTC.

The V call is TRBV11-2, the J call TRBJ2-3; TRBD2 matches 9 bases. The CDR3 loop spans 16 amino acids. Germline lookup yields CDR1 SGHAT and CDR2 FQNNGV. The V gene end was trimmed by 3 bases and the J gene end by 5 bases; junction bases not matched to a gene: 9. Here the CDR3 reads CASSFGAGGPVDTQYF. The CDR3 DNA sequence: TGTGCCAGCAGCTTTGGGGCGGGAGGGCCGGTAGATACGCAGTATTTT.

This chain connects TRBV7-6 to TRBJ2-1; D is perhaps TRBD1 (5 bases). The CDR3 is 12 amino acids. Germline V gene sequence: CDR1 SGHVS, CDR2 FNYEAQ. The V gene lost 1 base and the J gene lost 13 bases, with 11 bases spanning the gap. The CDR3, as DNA: TGTGCCAGCAGCTTAGTGGGGCTTGTACAGTTCTTC. Its translation is CASSLVGLVQFF.

This clone was picked up many times. This chain joins TRBV18 and TRBJ2-7, with D hard to call. In germline, CDR1 is KGHSH, CDR2 LQKENI. Trimming cost V 6 bases and J 8 bases, with 17 bases left between them. This CDR3 comprises 13 residues. The CDR3 region is CASSRKAPRKQYF. The DNA of the CDR3 is TGTGCCAGCTCTCGAAAGGCCCCCAGAAAGCAGTACTTC.

This clone was seen a few times. The V call is TRBV7-9, the J call TRBJ1-2; D is perhaps TRBD1 (5 bases). CDR3 length: 14 amino acids. Germline values: CDR1 SEHNR, CDR2 FQNEAQ (reference sequence). V lost 0 bases to trimming and J lost 6 bases, with 11 bases between them. The CDR3 is CASSLALTGDGYTF. DNA of the CDR3: TGTGCCAGCAGCTTAGCTCTTACAGGTGATGGCTACACCTTC.

A few counts support this clone. V and J are TRBV5-1 and TRBJ1-5; the D gene is possibly TRBD1 (6 bases). Germline values: CDR1 SGHRS, CDR2 YFSETQ. Trimming removed 3 bases from V and 5 bases from J, with 15 bases in between. The CDR3 runs to 15 residues. The CDR3 DNA follows: TGCGCCAGCAGCTGGACACAGGGCTATGATCAGCCCCAGCATTTT. Translating it yields CASSWTQGYDQPQHF.

Here the CDR3 DNA reads TGTGCCAGTAGTATATACAGCTCCTACAATGAGCAGTTCTTC. Encoded protein: CASSIYSSYNEQFF. The rearrangement links TRBV19 to TRBJ2-1; D gene ambiguous. This CDR3 comprises 14 residues. The germline V gene encodes CDR1 LNHDA and CDR2 SQIVND (reference sequence). The V end was cut by 2 bases, the J end by 0 bases, with 5 bases between.

The chain has TRBV5-1 and TRBJ2-2; tentative D call: TRBD1 (6 bases). The germline V gene has CDR1 SGHRS and CDR2 YFSETQ. The CDR3 sequence is 14 residues long. V lost 2 bases and J 4 bases, leaving 9 bases between the germline ends. The DNA of the CDR3 is TGCGCCAGCAGCTTCAAAGGGGGCACCGGGGAGCTGTTTTTT. Translation: CASSFKGGTGELFF.